These 23 T cell receptor beta chains were sequenced from one sample in a study of beta chain features in type 1 diabetes. Findings and limits, study-wide: A moderate, significant TCRB CDR3 shortening appeared in type 1 diabetes across four CD4+ subsets.

The isolated RNA, all of it, was reverse transcribed, so expressed TCRB transcripts were what got sequenced. Clones were sequenced by immunoSEQ multiplex PCR, and TCRdb holds only the in-frame ones, with some missing. The sample includes about 650,000 clones, roughly 12% seen only once; the top ten take more than 0.095%. No antigen has been identified for these receptors. The sample consisted of naive CD4+ T cells from blood. The origin of the receptors is a man aged 30 to 45 with type 1 diabetes.

The chain joins TRBV18 to TRBJ1-5, with TRBD1 matching 9 bases. The germline CDR1 and CDR2 sequences are KGHSH and LQKENI. V dropped 4 bases and J dropped 2; count of bases not matched to a gene: 3. CDR3 size: 15 residues. The CDR3 here is CASSRTGDGNQPQHF. The CDR3 DNA reads as TGTGCCAGCTCACGGACAGGGGACGGCAATCAGCCCCAGCATTTT.

This clone was seen more than once but under ten times. This chain joins TRBV5-4 and TRBJ2-1; TRBD1 agrees at 9 bases. In germline, CDR1 is SGHNT, CDR2 YYREEE (reference sequence). This CDR3 has 15 amino acids. V lost 2 bases, J lost 10 bases, and 10 bases stayed unmatched. The CDR3 loop reads CASSFWDRALREQFF. The CDR3 bases are TGTGCCAGCAGCTTTTGGGACAGGGCCCTCAGGGAGCAGTTCTTC.

This chain uses TRBV19 with TRBJ2-3; D perhaps matches TRBD2 (5 bases). Trimming pared 3 bases from V and 6 bases from J, leaving 10 bases between. The CDR3 length is 13 residues. Germline lookup yields CDR1 LNHDA and CDR2 SQIVND (reference sequence). The chain's CDR3 is CASSILLEDTQYF. The CDR3 bases are TGTGCCAGTAGTATCCTACTAGAGGATACGCAGTATTTT.

There are a few counts of this clone. V usage is TRBV12-5 and J usage is TRBJ2-3; a weak D match, TRBD2 (6 bases). The V and J ends lost 4 bases and 0 bases respectively, with 8 bases between them. This CDR3 is 14 amino acids long. The germline CDR1 and CDR2 sequences are LGHNT and FRNRAP. In DNA, the CDR3 is TGTGCTAGTGGTTCGCGGGGAAGCACAGATACGCAGTATTTT. This sequence encodes CASGSRGSTDTQYF.

The rearrangement links TRBV7-9 to TRBJ2-1, with 7 positions matching TRBD2. This CDR3 spans 15 amino acids. Looked up from germline, CDR1 is SEHNR and CDR2 is FQNEAQ (reference sequence). J lost 8 bases, V lost 4 bases, and 11 bases had no gene match. CDR3 in amino acids: CASSYPQRGGDEQFF. The CDR3 DNA reads TGTGCCAGCAGCTACCCGCAGCGGGGAGGGGATGAGCAGTTCTTC.

The J gene is TRBJ2-3, the V gene TRBV7-2, with TRBD2 matching over 13 bases. Germline CDR1 reads SGHTA; CDR2 reads FQGNSA. CDR3 length: 16 amino acids. V was pared by 5 bases and J by 2 bases, with 4 bases of the junction left unmatched. The CDR3 sequence is CASSQTSGGNTDTQYF. CDR3 nucleotide sequence: TGTGCCAGCAGCCAGACTAGCGGGGGGAACACAGATACGCAGTATTTT.

This clone has a handful of counts. The chain is built from TRBV6-1 and TRBJ2-2; D is ambiguous. The germline V gene has CDR1 MNHNS and CDR2 SASEGT. The V and J ends lost 7 bases and 6 bases respectively, with 18 bases between them. CDR3 length: 15 amino acids. CDR3 loop: CASTDTAGLSGELFF. CDR3 DNA: TGTGCCAGCACGGATACCGCCGGGCTCTCCGGGGAGCTGTTTTTT.

This clone was detected only a few times. The V and J genes are TRBV29-1 and TRBJ2-1, with D perhaps TRBD1 or TRBD2 (5 bases each). The ends were cut back, 7 bases at V and 0 bases at J, with 7 bases in the middle. Germline V gene sequence: CDR1 SQVTM, CDR2 ANQGSEA. The CDR3 runs 12 residues. CDR3 in amino acids: CSAGTSYNEQFF. DNA for the CDR3: TGCAGCGCCGGGACCTCCTACAATGAGCAGTTCTTC.

In this sample, this clone turned up a few times. Compared with germline, one end of the junction differs, possibly owing to a read error. Distinct nucleotide sequences in the sample also encode this CDR3. The V call is TRBV7-9, the J call TRBJ2-6; D uncertain. The CDR3 consists of 13 residues. Germline V gives CDR1 SEHNR, CDR2 FQNEAQ (reference sequence). The CDR3 sequence: CASSPTGANVLTF. The CDR3 DNA is TGTGCTAGCAGCCCGACCGGGGCCAACGTCCTGACTTTC.

The chain links TRBV2 to TRBJ1-2; tentative D call: TRBD1 (5 bases). V dropped 7 bases and J dropped 7 bases, with 7 bases sitting between them. CDR3 length: 10 residues. Germline V gene lookup returns CDR1 SNHLY and CDR2 FYNNEI. The CDR3, as DNA: TGTGCCAGCAAGGGGAGTGGCTACACCTTC. Its translation is CASKGSGYTF. Filled out from reference TRBV2 and TRBJ1-2, the complete variable domain reads EPEVTQTPSHQVTQMGQEVILRCVPISNHLYFYWYRQILGQKVEFLVSFYNNEISEKSEIFDDQFSVERPDGSNFTLKIRSTKLEDSAMYFCASKGSGYTFGSGTRLTVV.

V and J are TRBV7-2 and TRBJ2-3; TRBD2 matches 9 bases. V gave up 4 bases and J gave up 0 bases; unmatched junction bases: 5. The CDR3 consists of 16 residues. Germline lookup yields CDR1 SGHTA and CDR2 FQGNSA. CDR3 residues: CASSSVAGASTDTQYF. DNA for the CDR3: TGTGCCAGCAGCTCTGTAGCGGGGGCGAGCACAGATACGCAGTATTTT.

V and J are TRBV6-5 and TRBJ2-7; 9 bases fit TRBD1. Trimming cost V 5 bases and J 9 bases; bases outside gene matches: 11. CDR1 MNHEY and CDR2 SVGAGI come from the germline V gene. CDR3 length equals 14 residues. The CDR3 sequence is CASSRDRVSSGQYF. The CDR3 region has the DNA TGTGCCAGCAGTCGGGACAGGGTGAGCTCCGGGCAGTACTTC.

This clone has more than one count but fewer than ten. This chain links TRBV19 with TRBJ2-2, with 10 positions matching TRBD1. V shed 5 bases, J shed 4 bases, and the junction held 7 bases outside the gene matches. Germline-derived CDR1 and CDR2 are LNHDA and SQIVND (reference sequence). This CDR3 has 16 residues. CDR3 sequence: CASSVRQGAFTGELFF. The CDR3 region has the DNA TGTGCCAGTAGTGTTCGACAGGGGGCATTCACCGGGGAGCTGTTTTTT.

A few counts support this clone. The gene calls are TRBV28 and TRBJ2-7, with 7 bases lining up with TRBD2. Unmatched junction bases numbered 7, after V lost 0 bases and J lost 2 bases. Germline assignment: CDR1 MDHEN and CDR2 SYDVKM. The CDR3 extends over 16 amino acids. DNA of the CDR3: TGTGCCAGCAGTTTATGGTCGGGGCTAGCGGCCTACGAGCAGTACTTC. It specifies CASSLWSGLAAYEQYF.

The genes are TRBV10-3 and TRBJ2-7; 11 bases align to TRBD1. After removal of 6 bases from V and 4 bases from J, the junction contained 8 bases not matched to a gene. In germline, CDR1 is ENHRY, CDR2 SYGVKD. This CDR3 is 15 amino acids long. CDR3 protein: CAIREGQGARYEQYF. DNA of the CDR3: TGTGCCATCAGGGAAGGACAGGGGGCGCGGTACGAGCAGTACTTC.

The table lists this clone with a few counts. The J gene is TRBJ2-7, the V gene TRBV7-9; 11 bases align to TRBD1. CDR3 size: 15 residues. Germline V CDR1 and CDR2: SEHNR, FQNEAQ (reference sequence). V shed 6 bases and J 3 bases; nucleotides not matched to a gene: 7. The CDR3 coding sequence is TGTGCCAGCAGTGTGGGACAGGGGGAAAACTACGAGCAGTACTTC. Protein product: CASSVGQGENYEQYF.

The rearrangement joins TRBV29-1 to TRBJ2-3; unclear D gene. CDR3 length: 11 residues. Germline CDR1 is SQVTM and CDR2 is ANQGSEA. V was pared by 3 bases and J by 2 bases, with 3 bases between. CDR3 bases: TGCAGCGTTGAGATCACAGATACGCAGTATTTT. Residues: CSVEITDTQYF.

This clone was detected a few times. This chain's CDR3 is CASSEGLIEIYEQYF. The DNA of the CDR3 is TGTGCCAGCAGTGAAGGGCTGATTGAGATCTACGAGCAGTACTTC. V and J are TRBV6-1 and TRBJ2-7, with D hard to call. The CDR3 runs to 15 residues. Trimming shortened V by 1 base and J by 3 bases, and 13 bases separated the two germline ends. The germline V gene has CDR1 MNHNS and CDR2 SASEGT.

This clone was detected a few times. The chain couples TRBV5-4 to TRBJ2-4; a possible D gene is TRBD2 (5 bases). Germline V gene lookup returns CDR1 SGHNT and CDR2 YYREEE (reference sequence). The V and J ends lost 4 bases and 10 bases respectively, with 21 bases between them. The CDR3 has 15 amino acids. The chain's CDR3 is CASSVFHLGSQIQYF. CDR3 bases: TGTGCCAGCAGCGTGTTCCACCTTGGGAGCCAAATTCAGTACTTC.

This clone was seen only a few times. The chain couples TRBV7-2 to TRBJ1-1, with D hard to call. Deletions cut 4 bases from V and 4 bases from J, with 16 bases between. The germline V gene has CDR1 SGHTA and CDR2 FQGNSA. The CDR3 consists of 15 residues. The CDR3 coding sequence is TGTGCCAGCAGCTCTATGACTTGGACCGCCACTGAAGCTTTCTTT. Protein: CASSSMTWTATEAFF.

V and J are TRBV2 and TRBJ1-2; D not certain. The CDR3 has 12 residues. With 4 bases removed from V and 8 bases from J, the gap between germline ends came to 11 bases. Germline loops: CDR1 SNHLY, CDR2 FYNNEI. The CDR3 sequence is CASSVGFFGYTF. Written as DNA, the CDR3 is TGTGCCAGCAGTGTGGGGTTCTTCGGCTACACCTTC.

Note on this clone: A read error may produce the germline difference seen at one junction end. The genes are TRBV2 and TRBJ2-1; the D is unclear. CDR1 and CDR2 from the germline V gene are SNHLY and FYNNEI. The CDR3 covers 14 residues. The chain's CDR3 is CASSEAGRINQQFF. CDR3 DNA: TGTGCCAGCAGTGAAGCAGGAAGGATCAATCAGCAGTTCTTC.

V is TRBV2 and J is TRBJ2-3, with TRBD2 matching over 9 bases. This CDR3 spans 16 amino acids. The V and J ends lost 6 bases and 4 bases, in that order; junction bases with no gene match: 11. Germline V gene sequence: CDR1 SNHLY, CDR2 FYNNEI. Here the CDR3 DNA reads TGTGCCAGCAGCCCCTTCGAGCGGGGGGCCGCAGATACGCAGTATTTT. It encodes CASSPFERGAADTQYF. The full variable domain, in which reference TRBV2 and TRBJ2-3 provide the parts outside the CDR3, is EPEVTQTPSHQVTQMGQEVILRCVPISNHLYFYWYRQILGQKVEFLVSFYNNEISEKSEIFDDQFSVERPDGSNFTLKIRSTKLEDSAMYFCASSPFERGAADTQYFGPGTRLTVL.